This T cell receptor (beta chain) was recorded in a study of OX40 agonist ivuxolimab in advanced cancers. Overall study context: Patients were treated with ivuxolimab, an agonistic anti-OX40 (CD134) antibody. Study-level findings and limits: Blood T cells, both CD4+ and CD8+, expanded clonally by week 6 at 0.1 to 3.0 mg/kg. Expansion of clones was among the lowest in partial responders at 0.1-3.0 mg/kg.

V dropped 4 bases and J dropped 6; count of bases not matched to a gene: 5. Germline CDR1 KGHSH, CDR2 LQKENI. The CDR3 has 15 amino acids. To note about this clone: Its target is unknown.

The assay was immunoSEQ multiplex PCR, and TCRdb's table has in-frame clones only and misses some. The sample lists 56,000 or so clones; roughly 80% were seen once. Sequenced material: CD4+ or CD8+ T cells sorted from blood, taken in a trial of the OX40 agonist ivuxolimab. This sequence joins TRBV18 and TRBJ2-1; 11 bases are a match to TRBD2. The receptor was isolated from an adult with an advanced solid tumor such as melanoma, head and neck, liver or kidney cancer. CDR3 loop: CASSQLAGALNEQFF. CDR3 DNA sequence: TGTGCCAGCTCACAACTAGCGGGGGCCCTCAATGAGCAGTTCTTC.